One T cell receptor (beta chain) is described in this entry. The data were taken from a study of blood T cell repertoires in COVID-19. Study context: Acute and convalescent COVID-19 specimens originated in the United States, Italy and Spain.

The V gene end was trimmed by 4 bases and the J gene end by 6 bases; junction bases not matched to a gene: 8. The CDR3 covers 15 residues. Per the germline V gene, CDR1 is ENHRY and CDR2 is SYGVKD. Sequencing used immunoSEQ multiplex PCR; TCRdb keeps in-frame clones, though not all of them. The sample shows 55,000 to 75,000 clones, about 81% of them seen only once. The source is a man older than 75 with acute or convalescent COVID-19. The sequenced sample was peripheral blood. The rearrangement uses TRBV10-3 and TRBJ2-1; TRBD2 matches 8 bases. The DNA for the CDR3 is TGTGCCATCAGTGGGGGAAGCGGGAGTGGCAATGAGCAGTTCTTC. Translated, it gives CAISGGSGSGNEQFF.